These 2 T cell receptor beta chains came from one sample sequenced in a study of blood T cell repertoires in COVID-19. This table comes from immunoSEQ multiplex PCR, and its TCRdb copy is limited to in-frame clones, with some not included. The data contain 250,000 to 350,000 clones, approximately 89% of them singletons. Sequenced sample: peripheral blood. These receptors all stem from a woman in her sixties or seventies with acute or convalescent COVID-19.

V is TRBV28 and J is TRBJ1-5; unclear D gene. This CDR3 region has 14 residues. Germline values: CDR1 MDHEN, CDR2 SYDVKM. V was shortened by 2 bases and J by 6 bases, with 11 bases between the two germline ends. The CDR3 DNA sequence: TGTGCCAGCAGTTTACCGGAGGGAGTTCAGCCCCAGCATTTT. This translates into CASSLPEGVQPQHF.

V gene TRBV6-5 combines with J gene TRBJ1-5; TRBD1 is a possible D gene (6 bases). CDR1 and CDR2 (germline): MNHEY, SVGAGI. V was cut by 8 bases and J by 6 bases, with 17 bases left in between. The CDR3 totals 14 residues. This CDR3 is CASATDQTGQPQHF. The CDR3, as DNA: TGTGCCAGCGCGACAGACCAGACAGGTCAGCCCCAGCATTTT.